The TCR beta chain described here comes from a study of T-cell reconstitution after alpha-beta-depleted transplantation in children. TCRbeta library preparation incorporated unique molecular identifiers. TCRdb analysed the PCR reads with MiXCR anew, one entry per CDR3 protein. The table includes about 610,000 distinct CDR3 sequences, roughly a tenth detected once. Trimming left V 0 bases short and J 0 bases short, with 7 bases between. The CDR3 runs to 15 residues. Germline loops: CDR1 SGDLS, CDR2 YYNGEE. This clonotype was detected a few times. The material was PBMCs from the stem cell graft donor, obtained from the stem cell graft. This chain joins TRBV9 and TRBJ1-3, with D unclear. This receptor was identified in a human donor who donated a stem cell graft to a child with acute myeloid leukemia. In DNA form, the CDR3 reads TGTGCCAGCAGCGTAGGGAGGAGCTCTGGAAACACCATATATTTT. Protein product: CASSVGRSSGNTIYF.